A selection of T cell receptor beta chains follows, all from one sample in a study of T cell responses to AZD1222 COVID-19 vaccine. Here immunoSEQ multiplex PCR was the method, and the copy in TCRdb shows in-frame clones only, minus some. The sample lists 150,000 or so clones, roughly 92% seen once, with around 5% in the top ten. The sample here was peripheral blood, taken on day 0 of AZD1222 vaccination. These receptors were collected from an adult in good health. CDR3s include the opening cysteine and the closing phenylalanine or tryptophan. The order of the fields is V gene, clone size, CDR3 length, J gene, D gene, CDR3 DNA, CDR3 protein. A D gene is named only where the DNA matches it firmly. Clone size is shown for a subset of rows, as once, few, many or a class of expanded clone.

>TRBV10-1|NA|16|TRBJ1-2|NA
TGCGCCAGCAGTGAGTCTCCACTTGACTTTAACTATGGCTACACCTTC
CASSESPLDFNYGYTF
>TRBV5-4|once|15|TRBJ2-3|NA
TGTGCCAGCAGCTTAGACTACACTAGCACAGATACGCAGTATTTT
CASSLDYTSTDTQYF
>TRBV30|once|12|TRBJ1-1|NA
TGTGCCTGGATCGGGGGCGGCACTGAAGCTTTCTTT
CAWIGGGTEAFF
>TRBV9|NA|14|TRBJ2-3|NA
TGTGCCAGCAGCGTTGCCCAAAGGGAAGATACGCAGTATTTT
CASSVAQREDTQYF
>TRBV27|NA|12|TRBJ2-7|NA
TGTGCCAGCAGCAGCGCACCCTACGAGCAGTACTTC
CASSSAPYEQYF
>TRBV7-9|NA|16|TRBJ1-4|NA
TGTGCCAGCAGCCACCGGGGGGGCAGGAATAATGAAAAACTGTTTTTT
CASSHRGGRNNEKLFF
>TRBV12-5|NA|14|TRBJ2-7|TRBD1
TGTGCTAGTGGTCCCCGACAGGGCCTCTACGAGCAGTACTTC
CASGPRQGLYEQYF
>TRBV30|NA|14|TRBJ1-3|NA
TGTGCCTGGAGTGTAGGTCTCTCTGGAAACACCATATATTTT
CAWSVGLSGNTIYF
>TRBV9|NA|15|TRBJ1-2|NA
TGTGCCAGCAGCGTAGCTAACCCTGGTATCGGGGGCTACACCTTC
CASSVANPGIGGYTF
>TRBV4-1|NA|15|TRBJ2-1|TRBD2
TGCGCCAGCAGCCGGTCGGGACTATTAAGCAATGAGCAGTTCTTC
CASSRSGLLSNEQFF
>TRBV7-9|NA|14|TRBJ1-1|NA
TGTGCCAGCAGCTTATCATACCGGAACACTGAAGCTTTCTTT
CASSLSYRNTEAFF
>TRBV19|once|13|TRBJ1-2|NA
TGTGCCAGTACCTCCAGGGCTAACTATGGCTACACCTTC
CASTSRANYGYTF
>TRBV19|NA|14|TRBJ2-7|NA
TGTGCCAGTAGTGGCCATGGGGAGTCAGACGAGCAGTACTTC
CASSGHGESDEQYF
>TRBV6-1|NA|14|TRBJ1-6|TRBD1
TGTGCCAGCAGTGAGACAGGGGTGGATTCACCCCTCCACTTT
CASSETGVDSPLHF
>TRBV7-9|NA|17|TRBJ2-7|TRBD2
TGTGCCAGCAGCTTAGTCCTAGCGGGAGGGCCGCCAGGAGAGCAGTACTTC
CASSLVLAGGPPGEQYF
>TRBV7-6|NA|16|TRBJ1-4|TRBD1
TGTGCCAGCAGCTTCCTGCAGGGGGTGGGAAATGAAAAACTGTTTTTT
CASSFLQGVGNEKLFF
>TRBV7-3|NA|13|TRBJ1-1|NA
TGTGCCAGCAGCCGCCAGGGTATCACTGAAGCTTTCTTT
CASSRQGITEAFF
>TRBV15|NA|13|TRBJ1-2|NA
TGTGCCACCAGCAGAGGGGGAGGTTACGGCTACACCTTC
CATSRGGGYGYTF
>TRBV7-2|NA|18|TRBJ1-2|TRBD1
TGTGCCAGCAACTGGGTTCAAGGGGGCATAGGACTCGGGCGTGGCTACACCTTC
CASNWVQGGIGLGRGYTF
>TRBV11-1|once|15|TRBJ2-7|TRBD2
TGTGCCAGCAGCTTAGGGACTAGCGGGGGCGACGAGCAGTACTTC
CASSLGTSGGDEQYF
>TRBV7-3|NA|15|TRBJ2-3|TRBD2
TGTGCCAGCAGCTTTACGGGGGGAGGTACAGATACGCAGTATTTT
CASSFTGGGTDTQYF
>TRBV27|NA|13|TRBJ2-3|NA
TGTGCCAGCAGTTTTGCGATCACAGATACGCAGTATTTT
CASSFAITDTQYF
>TRBV27|NA|15|TRBJ2-1|TRBD2
TGTGCCAGCAGTTTGGGCGGGAGGGCCGACAATGAGCAGTTCTTC
CASSLGGRADNEQFF
>TRBV27|NA|15|TRBJ2-3|TRBD2
TGTGCCAGCAGCGGGTTACCGGGACTAACAGATACGCAGTATTTT
CASSGLPGLTDTQYF
>TRBV7-9|NA|12|TRBJ2-3|NA
TGTGCCAGCAGCAGAAATCGGGATACGCAGTATTTT
CASSRNRDTQYF
>TRBV27|NA|15|TRBJ1-1|NA
TGTGCCAGCAGTTTACTAGGGACATCTAACACTGAAGCTTTCTTT
CASSLLGTSNTEAFF
>TRBV20-1|NA|15|TRBJ1-5|NA
TGCAGTGCTAGTCCTCGGGGGGAAAGCAATCAGCCCCAGCATTTT
CSASPRGESNQPQHF
>TRBV7-9|NA|14|TRBJ2-7|TRBD1
TGTGCCAGCAGCCCCTACACCGGGACAGACGAGCAGTACTTC
CASSPYTGTDEQYF
>TRBV28|NA|16|TRBJ2-3|TRBD1
TGTGCCAGCAGCCCTTCGGACAGGGGGCAAACAGATACGCAGTATTTT
CASSPSDRGQTDTQYF
>TRBV28|NA|18|TRBJ1-2|TRBD1
TGTGCCAGCAGTTCACCTTCTACAGGGGGCGCGCTCGTGAATGGCTACACCTTC
CASSSPSTGGALVNGYTF
>TRBV30|once|17|TRBJ1-1|TRBD1
TGTGCCTGGAGCGAATACCGACAGGGAGTAATGAACACTGAAGCTTTCTTT
CAWSEYRQGVMNTEAFF
>TRBV5-4|NA|15|TRBJ1-1|TRBD1
TGTGCCAGCAGCCGGGGACAGGGGATGAACACTGAAGCTTTCTTT
CASSRGQGMNTEAFF
>TRBV7-2|NA|16|TRBJ1-6|NA
TGTGCCAGCAGCTTATTTGGGGGCTCGGATAATTCACCCCTCCACTTT
CASSLFGGSDNSPLHF
>TRBV29-1|NA|12|TRBJ1-2|NA
TGCAGCGTTGGAGTCCGGGACTATGGCTACACCTTC
CSVGVRDYGYTF
>TRBV2|NA|13|TRBJ1-2|TRBD1
TGTGCCAGCAGTGACGGACAGGACGATGGCTACACCTTC
CASSDGQDDGYTF
>TRBV24-1|once|13|TRBJ2-7|NA
TGTGCCACCAGTGACGACGCAGAAGAGGAGCAGTACTTC
CATSDDAEEEQYF
>TRBV24-1|NA|12|TRBJ2-1|NA
TGTGCCACCAGTGATTTAGGCAATGAGCAGTTCTTC
CATSDLGNEQFF
>TRBV28|NA|17|TRBJ1-5|NA
TGTGCCAGCAGTTTCTCTGTGGGGCAGAATAGCAATCAGCCCCAGCATTTT
CASSFSVGQNSNQPQHF
>TRBV4-1|NA|16|TRBJ2-5|TRBD2
TGCGCCAGCAGCCAAATTAGCGGGAGGGCCGGCGAGACCCAGTACTTC
CASSQISGRAGETQYF
>TRBV21-1|NA|12|TRBJ2-5|NA
TGTGCCAGCAGCAAAGCCCTAGAGACCCAGTACTTC
CASSKALETQYF
>TRBV7-2|NA|16|TRBJ1-2|TRBD1
TGTGCCAGCAGCCCTGACAGGGAGGAAGCTAACTATGGCTACACCTTC
CASSPDREEANYGYTF
>TRBV11-3|once|15|TRBJ2-3|NA
TGTGCCAGCAGCTTAGAGGGACAAGTGGGGGATACGCAGTATTTT
CASSLEGQVGDTQYF
>TRBV2|NA|15|TRBJ2-5|NA
TGTGCCAGCATTTCAACTTTAAGAAGCCAAGAGACCCAGTACTTC
CASISTLRSQETQYF
>TRBV24-1|NA|14|TRBJ2-3|TRBD1
TGTGCCACCAGTGAGGGGGACAGGGGGAATACGCAGTATTTT
CATSEGDRGNTQYF
>TRBV7-9|once|15|TRBJ2-5|TRBD1
TGTGCCAGCAGCTCTGGGACAGGGGGCGTCGAGACCCAGTACTTC
CASSSGTGGVETQYF
>TRBV7-2|NA|16|TRBJ2-7|TRBD1
TGTGCCAGCAGCTGGCGCAGGGGGCTCTCAACCTACGAGCAGTACTTC
CASSWRRGLSTYEQYF
>TRBV7-9|NA|13|TRBJ1-3|NA
TGTGCCAGCAGTATCAGCTCTGGAAACACCATATATTTT
CASSISSGNTIYF
>TRBV15|once|14|TRBJ2-5|NA
TGTGCCACCAGCAGAGAGGCTACTCAAGAGACCCAGTACTTC
CATSREATQETQYF
>TRBV6-1|NA|13|TRBJ2-1|NA
TGTGCCAGCAGTGACGCTGGTTGGAATGAGCAGTTCTTC
CASSDAGWNEQFF
>TRBV28|NA|15|TRBJ1-4|TRBD1
TGTGCCAGCAGTTTAAACAGGGGATATAATGAAAAACTGTTTTTT
CASSLNRGYNEKLFF
>TRBV7-8|NA|17|TRBJ2-6|TRBD2
TGTGCCAGCAGCTTAGTGGGACTAGTGTCTGGGGCCAACGTCCTGACTTTC
CASSLVGLVSGANVLTF
>TRBV5-6|NA|15|TRBJ2-1|TRBD1
TGTGCCAGCAGCAGGTGGACAGGGGCCTACAATGAGCAGTTCTTC
CASSRWTGAYNEQFF
>TRBV12-5|NA|15|TRBJ2-5|TRBD2
TGTGCTAGTGGTTCCCCGAGTAGCGGGGGTGGGACCCAGTACTTC
CASGSPSSGGGTQYF
>TRBV6-5|NA|15|TRBJ1-3|NA
TGTGCCAGCAGTTACGATGGCAACTCTGGAAACACCATATATTTT
CASSYDGNSGNTIYF
>TRBV10-3|NA|19|TRBJ2-2|TRBD2
TGTGCCATCAGTGGAGGTGGGGCCTCTAGCGGAACGAACACCGGGGAGCTGTTTTTT
CAISGGGASSGTNTGELFF
>TRBV19|NA|13|TRBJ1-1|NA
TGTGCCAGTAGTATGCAGGGGAACACTGAAGCTTTCTTT
CASSMQGNTEAFF
>TRBV5-1|NA|16|TRBJ1-4|TRBD1
TGCGCCAGCAGCATCACTCCCCCCGGGACAGGAGAAAAACTGTTTTTT
CASSITPPGTGEKLFF